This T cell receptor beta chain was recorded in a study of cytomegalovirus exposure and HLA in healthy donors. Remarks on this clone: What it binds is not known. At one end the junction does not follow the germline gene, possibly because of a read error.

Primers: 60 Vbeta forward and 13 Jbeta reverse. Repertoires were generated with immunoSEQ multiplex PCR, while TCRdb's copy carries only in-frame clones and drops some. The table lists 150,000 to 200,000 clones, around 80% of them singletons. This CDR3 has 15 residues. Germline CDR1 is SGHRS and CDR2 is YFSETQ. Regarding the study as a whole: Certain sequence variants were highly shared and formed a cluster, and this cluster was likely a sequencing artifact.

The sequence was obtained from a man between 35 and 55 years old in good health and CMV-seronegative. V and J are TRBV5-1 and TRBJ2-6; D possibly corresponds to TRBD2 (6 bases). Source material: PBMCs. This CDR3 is CASSLGGTGANGLTF. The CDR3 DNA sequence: TGCGCCAGCAGCTTGGGCGGGACTGGGGCCAACGGCCTGACTTTC.